This T cell receptor beta chain was captured by sequencing in a study of T cell clonality in common variable immunodeficiency. Sequenced by immunoSEQ multiplex PCR; TCRdb stores in-frame clones only, minus some. The repertoire shows 60,000 to 75,000 clones, none seen only once; the top ten take more than 1.5%. Blood samples were heparinized, roughly 4.5 to 8.5 ml per donor. This clone was counted many times. Its antigen remains unknown. The CDR3 end falls 3 residues outside the read, so it is completed with the germline J gene. The study's findings and limits: Reportedly, TCR beta sequences from common variable immunodeficiency showed fewer deletions and N-nucleotide insertions.

V was shortened by 2 bases and J by 0 bases, with 12 bases between the two germline ends. This CDR3 contains 15 residues. Looked up from germline, CDR1 is SGHDT and CDR2 is YYEEEE. The receptor's source is a person aged 18 to 75 in good health. The source material was peripheral blood mononuclear cells. The chain recombines TRBV5-6 with TRBJ2-7, with D unclear. The part of the CDR3 DNA that was read is TGTGCCAGCAGCTTAAGAAGCCGAAACTCCTACGAG. Protein product: CASSLRSRNSYE. The full CDR3 reads CASSLRSRNSYEQYF.